The rows below give T cell receptor beta chains drawn from one sample of a study of Graves' ophthalmopathy and Graves' hyperthyroidism. TCRdb called the multiplex PCR reads again in MiXCR, with one record for every CDR3 protein. Among roughly 220,000 distinct CDR3 sequences listed, about 46% were seen once. Source material: peripheral blood. These receptors were obtained from an adult man with Graves' ophthalmopathy. CDR3s include the opening cysteine and the closing phenylalanine or tryptophan. D genes are given only for firm matches. Clone size is not always given. Where it is, it says once, few, many or a class for expanded clones.

V gene	D gene	clone size	J gene	CDR3 protein	CDR3 DNA
TRBV19	.	.	TRBJ2-7	CASSTRVRYYEQYF	TGTGCCAGTAGCACCCGGGTCCGCTACTACGAGCAGTACTTC
TRBV10-3	.	.	TRBJ2-7	CAISEALYEQYF	TGTGCCATCAGTGAAGCGCTGTACGAGCAGTACTTC
TRBV2	.	many	TRBJ1-5	CASSERTGQPQHF	TGTGCCAGCAGTGAAAGAACTGGCCAGCCCCAGCATTTT
TRBV20-1	.	.	TRBJ2-5	CSVQGRYGRETQYF	TGCAGTGTACAGGGGAGGTATGGGCGGGAGACCCAGTACTTC
TRBV10-3	.	.	TRBJ1-2	CAISDKFIGWGYGYTF	TGTGCCATCAGTGATAAATTTATCGGTTGGGGCTATGGCTACACCTTC
TRBV2	.	.	TRBJ1-4	CASSGTAPTNEKLFF	TGTGCCAGCAGTGGGACAGCACCAACTAATGAAAAACTGTTTTTT
TRBV15	TRBD1	.	TRBJ1-2	CATSRDRGHDYGYTF	TGTGCCACCAGCAGGGACAGGGGGCATGACTATGGCTACACCTTC
TRBV6-6	.	few	TRBJ1-4	CASSYLIRDGSNEKLFF	TGTGCCAGCAGTTACCTAATCCGGGACGGATCAAATGAAAAACTGTTTTTT
TRBV6-4	.	once	TRBJ2-7	CASSDSIGTLPYEQYF	TGTGCCAGCAGTGACTCGATTGGGACACTTCCCTACGAGCAGTACTTC
TRBV20-1	TRBD1	.	TRBJ1-5	CSAGGQGEDQPQHF	TGCAGTGCTGGGGGACAGGGGGAGGATCAGCCCCAGCATTTT
TRBV15	.	.	TRBJ1-2	CATSRPYKGGLGYGYTF	TGTGCCACCAGCAGACCTTACAAGGGGGGATTGGGTTATGGCTACACCTTC
TRBV2	.	.	TRBJ1-5	CASRPTDSYQPQHF	TGTGCCAGCAGACCCACCGACTCCTATCAGCCCCAGCATTTT
TRBV2	.	.	TRBJ2-7	CASSERGVGGEQYF	TGTGCCAGCAGTGAGAGAGGGGTGGGAGGCGAGCAGTACTTC
TRBV7-9	.	.	TRBJ2-7	CASSLTEYEQYF	TGTGCCAGCAGCCTCACAGAATACGAGCAGTACTTC
TRBV15	.	.	TRBJ1-1	CATSSGRGATEAFF	TGTGCCACCAGCTCCGGGAGGGGGGCCACTGAAGCTTTCTTT
TRBV12-5	.	.	TRBJ2-7	CASSLSGGGYEQYF	TGTGCCAGCAGTTTATCAGGGGGGGGCTACGAGCAGTACTTC
TRBV29-1	.	many	TRBJ2-2	CSVGPNTGELFF	TGCAGCGTTGGGCCGAACACCGGGGAGCTGTTTTTT
TRBV20-1	TRBD1	few	TRBJ1-2	CSARAATGDYGYTF	TGCAGTGCTAGAGCAGCAACAGGGGATTATGGCTACACCTTC
TRBV10-3	TRBD1	.	TRBJ2-2	CAIKGQVNTGELFF	TGTGCCATCAAGGGACAGGTTAACACCGGGGAGCTGTTTTTT